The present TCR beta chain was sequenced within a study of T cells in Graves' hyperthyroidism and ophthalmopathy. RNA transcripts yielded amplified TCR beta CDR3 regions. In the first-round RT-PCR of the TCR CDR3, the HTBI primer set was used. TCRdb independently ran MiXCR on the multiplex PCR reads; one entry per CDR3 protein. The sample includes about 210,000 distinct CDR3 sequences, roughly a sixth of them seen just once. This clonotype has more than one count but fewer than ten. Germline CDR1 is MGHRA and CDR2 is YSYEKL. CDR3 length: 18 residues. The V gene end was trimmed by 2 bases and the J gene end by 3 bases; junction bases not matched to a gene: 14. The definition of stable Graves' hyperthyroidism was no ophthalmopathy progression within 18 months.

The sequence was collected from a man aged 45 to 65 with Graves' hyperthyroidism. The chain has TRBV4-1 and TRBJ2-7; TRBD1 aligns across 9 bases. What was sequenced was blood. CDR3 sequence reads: CASSQLIGRQGGYYEQYF. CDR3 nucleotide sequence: TGCGCCAGCAGCCAACTTATAGGTAGACAGGGGGGCTACTACGAGCAGTACTTC.